Each of the 6 T cell receptor beta chains below was sequenced from the same sample in a study of T cells in localized non-small cell lung cancer. The repertoire was sequenced with immunoSEQ multiplex PCR; TCRdb's copy has only in-frame clones and lacks some. The sample shows about 2,500 clones, less than 45% of them seen only once. Material: lymph node tissue, obtained before any cancer treatment. The receptor set was obtained from a male donor older than 55 with stage II squamous cell lung carcinoma.

This chain joins TRBV2 and TRBJ2-3; 8 nucleotides align to TRBD1. The CDR3 covers 16 residues. CDR1 and CDR2 from the germline V gene are SNHLY and FYNNEI. With 5 bases clipped from V and 3 bases from J, the junction kept 10 bases outside the gene matches. As DNA, the CDR3 is TGTGCCAGCAGTTTAGGAGGACAGGGACGGACAGATACGCAGTATTTT. It translates to CASSLGGQGRTDTQYF.

The V gene is TRBV9, the J gene TRBJ1-4; maybe TRBD1 (5 bases). In germline, CDR1 is SGDLS, CDR2 YYNGEE. V lost 8 bases to trimming and J lost 5 bases, with 13 bases between them. This CDR3 spans 13 amino acids. CDR3 amino acids: CASNLGRNEKLFF. CDR3 nucleotide sequence: TGTGCCAGTAACTTGGGACGGAATGAAAAACTGTTTTTT.

V gene TRBV28 combines with J gene TRBJ2-7; 7 bases map to TRBD1. After removal of 4 bases from V and 1 base from J, the junction contained 1 base not matched to a gene. Germline V CDR1 and CDR2: MDHEN, SYDVKM. There are 13 residues in the CDR3. The CDR3 coding sequence is TGTGCCAGCAGTTCGGGACAGTCCTACGAGCAGTACTTC. Protein: CASSSGQSYEQYF.

This clone was detected only once. This chain connects TRBV18 to TRBJ1-1; D might be TRBD1 (6 bases). The CDR3 is made up of 13 amino acids. Germline-derived CDR1 and CDR2 are KGHSH and LQKENI. Trimming left V 6 bases short and J 0 bases short, with 8 bases between. The chain's CDR3 is CASSRQVNTEAFF. Here the CDR3 DNA reads TGTGCCAGCTCTCGACAGGTGAACACTGAAGCTTTCTTT.

There are a few counts of this clone. The chain recombines TRBV25-1 with TRBJ2-7, with D unclear. With 1 base removed from V and 2 bases from J, the gap between germline ends came to 3 bases. The CDR3 sequence is 12 residues long. Germline V gene data show CDR1 as MGHDK and CDR2 as SYGVNS. The CDR3: CASSEFPYEQYF. The CDR3 DNA reads as TGTGCCAGCAGTGAATTTCCCTACGAGCAGTACTTC.

This clone rates as medium-sized. CDR3 protein: CASSQVEGYNEQFF. The CDR3 DNA is TGTGCCAGCAGCCAAGTAGAGGGGTACAATGAGCAGTTCTTC. The chain employs TRBV11-3 and TRBJ2-1; D possibly matches TRBD1 or TRBD2 (5 bases each). CDR1 SGHNT and CDR2 YENEEA come from the germline V gene. V was cut by 5 bases and J by 4 bases, with 12 bases left in between. The CDR3 consists of 14 residues.